This record concerns one TCR beta chain sequence. This sample is part of a study of T cell changes during pregnancy in multiple sclerosis. Repertoires were generated with immunoSEQ multiplex PCR, while TCRdb's copy carries only in-frame clones and drops some. Altogether about 70,000 clones are present, 85% to 95% being singletons, with the ten largest covering roughly 2.1%. CDR1 and CDR2 (germline): SGHRS, YFSETQ. With V trimmed by 4 bases and J by 2 bases, 9 bases remained unmatched. The CDR3 consists of 15 residues. The chain recombines TRBV5-1 with TRBJ2-7; TRBD1 matches 7 bases. The clonotype comes from a female donor in good health, enrolled as a control in a pregnancy study. The input for sequencing was peripheral blood, taken in the second trimester of pregnancy. CDR3 protein: CASSIDRELPYEQYF. The CDR3 nucleotides read TGCGCCAGCAGCATAGACAGGGAGCTTCCCTACGAGCAGTACTTC.